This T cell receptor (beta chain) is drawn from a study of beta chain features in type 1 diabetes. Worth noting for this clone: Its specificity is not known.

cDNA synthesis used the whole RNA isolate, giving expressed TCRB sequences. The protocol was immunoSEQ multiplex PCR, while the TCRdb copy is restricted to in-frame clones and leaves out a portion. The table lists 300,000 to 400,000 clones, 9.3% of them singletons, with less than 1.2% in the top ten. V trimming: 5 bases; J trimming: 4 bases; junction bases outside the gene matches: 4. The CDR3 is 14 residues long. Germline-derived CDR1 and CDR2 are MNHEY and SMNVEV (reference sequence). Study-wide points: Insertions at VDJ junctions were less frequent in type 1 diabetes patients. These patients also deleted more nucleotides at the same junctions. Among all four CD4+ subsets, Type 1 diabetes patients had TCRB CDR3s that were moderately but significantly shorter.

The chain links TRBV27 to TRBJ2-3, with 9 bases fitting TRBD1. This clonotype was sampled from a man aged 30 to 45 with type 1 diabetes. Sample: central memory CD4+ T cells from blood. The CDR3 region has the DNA TGTGCCAGCAGTCGAACAGGGGGCCCAGATACGCAGTATTTT. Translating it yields CASSRTGGPDTQYF.